A selection of T cell receptor beta chains follows, all from one sample in a study of blood T cell repertoires in COVID-19. The repertoire was sequenced with immunoSEQ multiplex PCR; TCRdb's copy has only in-frame clones and lacks some. In the table there are 200,000 to 300,000 clones, around 90% of which are singletons. The sequenced sample was peripheral blood. These receptors were taken from a person in their late teens or twenties with COVID-19, enrolled during active disease. CDR3s include the opening cysteine and the closing phenylalanine or tryptophan. D genes are given only for firm matches. Some rows have no size entry. The others give once, few or many, or a class for an expanded clone.

d_gene	v_gene	j_gene	abundance	CDR3aa	CDR3nt
TRBD2	TRBV6-6	TRBJ2-3	-	CALSPGLATDTQYF	TGTGCCCTCAGTCCGGGACTAGCGACAGATACGCAGTATTTT
TRBD2	TRBV6-5	TRBJ2-5	-	CASSSSGRGQETQYF	TGTGCCAGCAGCAGTAGCGGGAGAGGCCAAGAGACCCAGTACTTC
-	TRBV20-1	TRBJ2-5	-	CSASTGVGGKETQYF	TGCAGTGCTAGTACTGGAGTGGGAGGAAAGGAGACCCAGTACTTC
-	TRBV24-1	TRBJ2-3	-	CATSDDLARTQYF	TGTGCCACCAGTGATGACCTAGCCAGGACGCAGTATTTT
-	TRBV5-1	TRBJ1-2	-	CASSLLEQGPAYGYTF	TGCGCCAGCAGCTTACTCGAACAGGGACCGGCCTATGGCTACACCTTC
-	TRBV5-1	TRBJ2-3	-	CASNGGSSTDTQYF	TGCGCCAGCAACGGCGGATCTAGCACAGATACGCAGTATTTT
-	TRBV29-1	TRBJ2-2	once	CSVAAGDNTGELFF	TGCAGCGTTGCGGCAGGGGACAACACCGGGGAGCTGTTTTTT
TRBD2	TRBV19	TRBJ2-1	-	CASAGTSGGGSYNEQFF	TGTGCCAGTGCCGGGACTAGCGGCGGGGGGTCCTACAATGAGCAGTTCTTC
TRBD2	TRBV28	TRBJ2-2	once	CASSQLAEYTGELFF	TGTGCCAGCAGTCAACTAGCGGAGTACACCGGGGAGCTGTTTTTT
TRBD1	TRBV5-1	TRBJ2-5	-	CASSSWTGGQETQYF	TGCGCCAGCAGCTCCTGGACAGGGGGCCAAGAGACCCAGTACTTC
TRBD2	TRBV10-2	TRBJ2-1	-	CASTFTSGNNEQFF	TGCGCCAGCACTTTCACTAGCGGAAACAATGAGCAGTTCTTC
TRBD1	TRBV27	TRBJ2-7	-	CASSATGWEQYF	TGTGCCAGCAGCGCGACAGGGTGGGAGCAGTACTTC
-	TRBV13	TRBJ1-4	-	CASSLLATKNEKLFF	TGTGCCAGCAGCTTATTAGCTACCAAGAATGAAAAACTGTTTTTT
-	TRBV9	TRBJ1-4	-	CASSVGTGNLNEKLFF	TGTGCCAGCAGCGTAGGAACGGGAAATCTTAATGAAAAACTGTTTTTT
TRBD1	TRBV7-8	TRBJ1-3	-	CASSLETGGTPGNTIYF	TGTGCCAGCAGCTTAGAAACAGGGGGGACGCCTGGAAACACCATATATTTT
-	TRBV30	TRBJ1-1	-	CAWSRNRALGEAFF	TGTGCCTGGAGTCGCAACAGGGCTTTGGGTGAAGCTTTCTTT
-	TRBV5-6	TRBJ2-5	-	CASSFRSQETQYF	TGTGCCAGCAGCTTCCGCAGCCAAGAGACCCAGTACTTC
TRBD2	TRBV15	TRBJ2-3	-	CATSRATGGNLITQYF	TGTGCCACCAGCAGAGCTACCGGGGGGAATTTAATAACGCAGTATTTT
-	TRBV18	TRBJ1-3	-	CASSQTNSGNTIYF	TGTGCCAGCTCACAAACTAACTCTGGAAACACCATATATTTT
-	TRBV27	TRBJ1-1	-	CASSPAGPNTEAFF	TGTGCCAGCAGTCCAGCGGGGCCGAACACTGAAGCTTTCTTT
-	TRBV7-2	TRBJ2-7	-	CASSFMRAAYEQYF	TGTGCCAGCAGCTTTATGCGGGCCGCCTACGAGCAGTACTTC
-	TRBV19	TRBJ2-7	-	CASSSSNYEQYF	TGTGCCAGTAGCTCTTCTAACTACGAGCAGTACTTC
-	TRBV7-2	TRBJ1-2	-	CASSASINYGYTF	TGTGCCAGCAGCGCCAGTATCAACTATGGCTACACCTTC
TRBD1	TRBV5-1	TRBJ1-1	-	CASSLGVQGKTEAFF	TGCGCCAGCAGCTTAGGTGTACAGGGGAAAACTGAAGCTTTCTTT
-	TRBV14	TRBJ2-7	-	CASSQGLRLYEQYF	TGTGCCAGCAGCCAGGGACTCCGTTTATACGAGCAGTACTTC
-	TRBV28	TRBJ2-1	-	CASSFGLATQGVNNEQFF	TGTGCCAGCAGTTTCGGGCTTGCAACACAGGGAGTTAACAATGAGCAGTTCTTC
-	TRBV4-1	TRBJ2-2	-	CASSQIWTFTGELFF	TGCGCCAGCAGCCAAATCTGGACTTTCACCGGGGAGCTGTTTTTT
TRBD1	TRBV11-2	TRBJ1-1	once	CASRRQGGSANTEAFF	TGTGCCAGCAGGCGACAGGGAGGTTCTGCGAACACTGAAGCTTTCTTT
-	TRBV19	TRBJ1-5	-	CASSIVSGPQHF	TGTGCCAGTAGTATTGTTAGTGGGCCCCAGCATTTT
-	TRBV25-1	TRBJ2-6	-	CASSESSSPSGANVLTF	TGTGCCAGCAGTGAAAGTTCGAGCCCCTCTGGGGCCAACGTCCTGACTTTC
TRBD2	TRBV7-8	TRBJ2-1	-	CASSAGTSGSFYEQFF	TGTGCCAGCAGCGCTGGGACTAGCGGGAGTTTCTATGAGCAGTTCTTC
TRBD2	TRBV27	TRBJ2-7	-	CASSFAAGYEQYF	TGTGCCAGCAGTTTTGCAGCGGGGTACGAGCAGTACTTC
TRBD1	TRBV9	TRBJ2-5	once	CASSVGTGGQETQYF	TGTGCCAGCAGCGTAGGGACAGGGGGCCAAGAGACCCAGTACTTC
-	TRBV7-2	TRBJ1-1	-	CASSAAGLDTEAFF	TGTGCCAGCAGCGCCGCGGGGCTGGACACTGAAGCTTTCTTT
TRBD2	TRBV6-2/TRBV6-3	TRBJ2-5	-	CASSPLAGGHQETQYF	TGTGCCAGCAGCCCTCTAGCGGGAGGCCACCAAGAGACCCAGTACTTC
-	TRBV25-1	TRBJ1-4	-	CASSDMNRATNEKLFF	TGTGCCAGCAGTGACATGAACAGGGCAACTAATGAAAAACTGTTTTTT
-	TRBV3-1/TRBV3-2	TRBJ1-1	-	CASSQTNEAFF	TGTGCCAGCAGCCAGACAAATGAAGCTTTCTTT
-	TRBV19	TRBJ2-2	once	CAIQSLANGELFF	TGTGCCATTCAAAGCTTAGCGAACGGGGAGCTGTTTTTT
TRBD1	TRBV9	TRBJ2-2	-	CASSPPLGQGITGELFF	TGTGCCAGCAGCCCTCCTTTGGGACAGGGTATCACCGGGGAGCTGTTTTTT
-	TRBV21-1	TRBJ2-5	-	CASSKARTGNQETQYF	TGTGCCAGCAGCAAAGCACGGACAGGTAACCAAGAGACCCAGTACTTC